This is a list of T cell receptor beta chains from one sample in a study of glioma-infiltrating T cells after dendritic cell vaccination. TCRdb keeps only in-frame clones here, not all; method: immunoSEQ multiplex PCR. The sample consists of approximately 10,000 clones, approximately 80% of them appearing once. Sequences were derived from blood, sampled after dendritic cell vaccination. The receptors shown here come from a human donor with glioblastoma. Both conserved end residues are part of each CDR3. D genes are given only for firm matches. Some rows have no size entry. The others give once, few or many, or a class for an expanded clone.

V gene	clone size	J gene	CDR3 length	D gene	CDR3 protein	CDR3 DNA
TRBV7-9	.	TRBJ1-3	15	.	CASSEDGNSGNTIYF	TGTGCCAGCAGCGAGGACGGGAACTCTGGAAACACCATATATTTT
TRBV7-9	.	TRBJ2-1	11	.	CASSLSNEQFF	TGTGCCAGCAGCTTATCGAATGAGCAGTTCTTC
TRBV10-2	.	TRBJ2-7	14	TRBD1	CASSGTGSTYEQYF	TGCGCCAGCAGTGGGACAGGGTCCACCTACGAGCAGTACTTC
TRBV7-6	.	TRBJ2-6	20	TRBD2	CASSTRLNSGRAAGANVLTF	TGTGCCAGCAGCACACGCCTTAACAGCGGGAGGGCCGCTGGGGCCAACGTCCTGACTTTC
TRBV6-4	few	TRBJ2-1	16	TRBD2	CASSSKAGGSYNEQFF	TGTGCCAGCTCTTCTAAAGCGGGAGGCTCCTACAATGAGCAGTTCTTC
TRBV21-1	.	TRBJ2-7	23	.	CASSKLAYGQGALSSETTYEQYF	TGTGCCAGCAGCAAACTTGCCTACGGACAGGGGGCATTGAGTAGCGAGACCACCTACGAGCAGTACTTC
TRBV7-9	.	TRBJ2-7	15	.	CASSPHFSLGLEQYF	TGTGCCAGCAGCCCCCACTTCTCTCTAGGTCTGGAGCAGTACTTC
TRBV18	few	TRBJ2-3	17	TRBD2	CASSPYEAGGLTDTQYF	TGTGCCAGCTCACCGTACGAAGCGGGAGGGCTCACAGATACGCAGTATTTT
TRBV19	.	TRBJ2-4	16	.	CASSTIRLLAKNIQYF	TGTGCCAGTAGTACCATCCGACTCCTAGCCAAAAACATTCAGTACTTC
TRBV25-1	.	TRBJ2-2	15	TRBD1	CASSVGTGNTGELFF	TGTGCCAGCAGTGTTGGGACAGGGAACACCGGGGAGCTGTTTTTT
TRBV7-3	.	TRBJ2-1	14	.	CASSWGVGLNEQFF	TGTGCCAGCAGCTGGGGAGTCGGTCTCAATGAGCAGTTCTTC